What follows describes a single TCR beta chain. The data are from a study of blood T cell repertoires in COVID-19. For the study at large: PBMCs, B-cell-depleted T cells, or T cells provided the cDNA or gDNA that made up the material.

Seattle's enrolled individuals joined amid active infection and were then monitored longitudinally. Germline trimming cut 2 bases from V and 2 bases from J; bases unmatched to any gene: 6. CDR1 KGHSH and CDR2 LQKENI come from the germline V gene. The CDR3 has 16 residues. Authors' data handling: Cell counts per sample came from amplifying reference gene primers. TCRdb's copy holds only in-frame clones and misses some; the assay was immunoSEQ multiplex PCR. V and J calls and clone size are given by that table; D and trimming were obtained from the DNA. Of more than 200,000 clones in the sample, 85% to 90% were seen once.

The sample taken for sequencing was peripheral blood. This receptor was obtained from a man between 45 and 60 years old with COVID-19, enrolled during active disease. The rearrangement joins TRBV18 to TRBJ2-5; 9 bases align to TRBD2. The CDR3 reads CASSPTKRGVQETQYF. In DNA, the CDR3 is TGTGCCAGCTCACCAACCAAGCGGGGGGTACAAGAGACCCAGTACTTC.